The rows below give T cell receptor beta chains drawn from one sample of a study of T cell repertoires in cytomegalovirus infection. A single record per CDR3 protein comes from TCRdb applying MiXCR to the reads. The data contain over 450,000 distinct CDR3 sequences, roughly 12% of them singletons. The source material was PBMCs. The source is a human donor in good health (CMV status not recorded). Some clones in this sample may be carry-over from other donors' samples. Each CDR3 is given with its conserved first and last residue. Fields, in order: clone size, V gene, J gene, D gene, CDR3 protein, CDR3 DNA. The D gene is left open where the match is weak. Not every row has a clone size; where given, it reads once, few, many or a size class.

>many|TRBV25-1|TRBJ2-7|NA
CASSETEGIYEQYF
TGTGCCAGCAGTGAAACCGAAGGGATCTACGAGCAGTACTTC
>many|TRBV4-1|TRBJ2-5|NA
CASSQALRETQYF
TGCGCCAGCAGCCAAGCCTTACGAGAGACCCAGTACTTC
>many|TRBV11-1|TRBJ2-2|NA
CASSPQEGIHFGELFF
TGTGCCAGCAGTCCCCAGGAGGGGATACACTTCGGGGAGCTGTTTTTT
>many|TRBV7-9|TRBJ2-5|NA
CASSLVTGTETQYF
TGTGCCAGCAGCTTAGTTACAGGGACGGAGACCCAGTACTTC
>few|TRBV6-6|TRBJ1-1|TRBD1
CASSDSGGPGRNTEAFF
TGTGCCAGCAGCGACTCAGGGGGGCCCGGTAGGAACACTGAAGCTTTCTTT
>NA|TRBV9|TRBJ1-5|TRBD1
CASSADRGIGNQPQHF
TGTGCCAGCAGCGCCGACAGGGGGATTGGGAATCAGCCCCAGCATTTT
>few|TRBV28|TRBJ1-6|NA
CASSSTGIIMSPLHF
TGTGCCAGCTCTTCAACAGGGATTATAATGTCACCCCTCCACTTT
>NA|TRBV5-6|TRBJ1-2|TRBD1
CASSRYEGQGYDGYTF
TGTGCCAGCAGCCGATATGAAGGACAGGGATACGATGGCTACACCTTC
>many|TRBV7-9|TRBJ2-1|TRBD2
CASSSSGVYNEQFF
TGTGCCAGCAGCTCTAGCGGGGTTTACAATGAGCAGTTCTTC
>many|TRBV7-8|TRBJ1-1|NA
CASSSSGHLNTEAFF
TGTGCCAGCAGCTCTTCGGGACACCTGAACACTGAAGCTTTCTTT
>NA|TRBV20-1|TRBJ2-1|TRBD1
CSAEGVRGQTYNEQFF
TGCAGTGCTGAGGGGGTGAGGGGACAGACCTACAATGAGCAGTTCTTC
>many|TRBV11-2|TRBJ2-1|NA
CASSLVAGVRRSYNEQFF
TGTGCCAGCAGCTTAGTTGCAGGCGTAAGAAGATCCTACAATGAGCAGTTCTTC
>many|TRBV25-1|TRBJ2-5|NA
CASSEPGPAGTQYF
TGTGCCAGCAGTGAGCCGGGCCCCGCTGGGACCCAGTACTTC
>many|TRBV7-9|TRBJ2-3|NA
CASSPRRDTQYF
TGTGCCAGCAGCCCCCGGAGAGATACGCAGTATTTT
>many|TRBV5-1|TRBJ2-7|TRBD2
CASSSRLAGNSYEQYF
TGCGCCAGCAGCTCCAGACTAGCGGGTAACTCCTACGAGCAGTACTTC
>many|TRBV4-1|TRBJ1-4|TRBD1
CASSQPMRDRGHEKLFF
TGCGCCAGCAGCCAACCTATGCGGGACAGGGGACATGAAAAACTGTTTTTT
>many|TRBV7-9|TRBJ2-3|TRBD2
CASSLRTSGRGDTQYF
TGTGCCAGCAGCCTCCGGACTAGCGGGAGAGGAGATACGCAGTATTTT
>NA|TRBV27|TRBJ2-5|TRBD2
CASSVRGGQVQETQYF
TGTGCCAGCAGTGTCCGCGGGGGGCAGGTCCAAGAGACCCAGTACTTC
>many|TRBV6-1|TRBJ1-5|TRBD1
CASRLVGRQGYQPQHF
TGTGCCAGCAGATTAGTCGGCCGACAGGGCTATCAGCCCCAGCATTTT
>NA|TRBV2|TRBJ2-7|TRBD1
CASKAGTGPYEQYF
TGTGCCAGCAAAGCCGGGACAGGCCCCTACGAGCAGTACTTC
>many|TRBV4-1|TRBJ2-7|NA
CASSQDNTADHYEQYF
TGCGCCAGCAGCCAAGATAACACAGCGGATCACTACGAGCAGTACTTC
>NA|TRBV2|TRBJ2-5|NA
CASREETRETQYF
TGTGCCAGCAGGGAAGAGACTCGGGAGACCCAGTACTTC
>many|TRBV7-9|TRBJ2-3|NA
CASSLLRWGSSTDTQYF
TGTGCCAGCAGCTTACTCCGGTGGGGATCTAGCACAGATACGCAGTATTTT
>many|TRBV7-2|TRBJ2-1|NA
CASSLEPLREQFF
TGTGCCAGCAGCTTAGAGCCTCTGAGGGAGCAGTTCTTC
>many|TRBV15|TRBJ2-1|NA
CATSRDGLRSVEQFF
TGTGCCACAAGCAGAGATGGGTTAAGGAGCGTCGAGCAGTTCTTC
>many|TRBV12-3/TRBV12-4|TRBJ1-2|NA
CASSLGESYGYTF
TGTGCCAGCAGTTTAGGTGAATCCTATGGCTACACCTTC